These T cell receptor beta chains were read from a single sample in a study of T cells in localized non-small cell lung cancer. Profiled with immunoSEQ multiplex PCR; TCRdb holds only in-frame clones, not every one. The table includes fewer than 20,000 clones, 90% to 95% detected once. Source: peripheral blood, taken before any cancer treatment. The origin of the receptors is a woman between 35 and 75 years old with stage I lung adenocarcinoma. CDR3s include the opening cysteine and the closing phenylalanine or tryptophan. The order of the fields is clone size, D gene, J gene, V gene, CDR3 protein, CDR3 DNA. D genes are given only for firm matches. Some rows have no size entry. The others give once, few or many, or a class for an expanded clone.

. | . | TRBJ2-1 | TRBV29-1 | CSVDSVGEQFF | TGCAGCGTCGACAGTGTCGGTGAGCAGTTCTTC
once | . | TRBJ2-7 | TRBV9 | CASQEGGTGTSYEQYF | TGTGCCAGCCAGGAGGGAGGCACAGGAACCTCCTACGAGCAGTACTTC
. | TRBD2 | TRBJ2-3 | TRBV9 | CASSVATSGGFTDTQYF | TGTGCCAGCAGCGTAGCGACTAGCGGGGGGTTCACAGATACGCAGTATTTT
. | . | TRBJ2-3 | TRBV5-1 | CASSSSDNPTGDTQYF | TGCGCCAGCAGCTCTTCGGACAACCCTACAGGGGATACGCAGTATTTT
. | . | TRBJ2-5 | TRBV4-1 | CASSQDWGESWGKTQYF | TGCGCCAGCAGCCAAGATTGGGGTGAGAGTTGGGGGAAGACCCAGTACTTC
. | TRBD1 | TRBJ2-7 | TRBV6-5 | CASSPPGQRYEQYF | TGTGCCAGCAGTCCCCCGGGACAGAGGTACGAGCAGTACTTC
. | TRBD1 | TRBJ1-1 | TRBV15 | CATSRGGTGNTEAFF | TGTGCCACCAGCAGAGGGGGGACAGGGAACACTGAAGCTTTCTTT
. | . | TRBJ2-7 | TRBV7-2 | CASSGRGPYEQYF | TGTGCCAGCAGCGGCAGGGGCCCCTACGAGCAGTACTTC
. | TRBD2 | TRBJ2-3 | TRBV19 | CASSMGLAGVEDTQYF | TGTGCCAGTAGTATGGGACTAGCGGGGGTGGAGGATACGCAGTATTTT
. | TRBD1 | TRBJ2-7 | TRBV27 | CASRRGTGSYEQYF | TGTGCCAGCAGGCGAGGGACAGGGTCCTACGAGCAGTACTTC
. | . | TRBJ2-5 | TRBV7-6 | CASSFLTGETQYF | TGTGCCAGCAGCTTCCTAACGGGAGAGACCCAGTACTTC
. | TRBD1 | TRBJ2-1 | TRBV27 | CASSRREPGQGAYNEQFF | TGTGCCAGCAGCCGCAGAGAACCGGGACAGGGGGCCTACAATGAGCAGTTCTTC
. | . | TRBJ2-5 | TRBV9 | CASSSGHPTGETQYF | TGTGCCAGCAGCTCCGGACACCCCACGGGGGAGACCCAGTACTTC
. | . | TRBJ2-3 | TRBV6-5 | CASSYYSPSKDTQYF | TGTGCCAGCAGTTATTACTCACCATCCAAAGATACGCAGTATTTT
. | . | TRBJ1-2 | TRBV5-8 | CASSLGSQGDYGYTF | TGTGCCAGCAGCTTAGGGAGCCAGGGAGATTATGGCTACACCTTC
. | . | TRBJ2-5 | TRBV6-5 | CASAVTAQETQYF | TGTGCCAGCGCAGTGACGGCGCAAGAGACCCAGTACTTC
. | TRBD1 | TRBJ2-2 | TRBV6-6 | CASSRDRDTGELFF | TGTGCCAGCAGCCGGGACAGAGACACCGGGGAGCTGTTTTTT
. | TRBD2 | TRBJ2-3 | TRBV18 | CASSPTLGGGTDTQYF | TGTGCCAGCTCACCTACCCTCGGGGGGGGCACAGATACGCAGTATTTT
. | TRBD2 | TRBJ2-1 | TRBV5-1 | CASLGTSGSYNEQFF | TGCGCCAGCCTTGGGACTAGCGGGAGTTACAATGAGCAGTTCTTC
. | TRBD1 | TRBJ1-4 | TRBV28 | CASSSLTGGDEKLFF | TGTGCCAGCAGTTCGCTGACAGGGGGGGATGAAAAACTGTTTTTT
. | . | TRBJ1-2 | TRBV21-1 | CASSKDETGASF | TGTGCCAGCAGCAAAGATGAGACAGGTGCCTCGTTC
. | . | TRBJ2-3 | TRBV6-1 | CASTTDFTDTQYF | TGTGCCAGCACCACGGACTTCACAGATACGCAGTATTTT
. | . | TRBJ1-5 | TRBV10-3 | CAIRSGTENQPQHF | TGTGCCATCAGGTCTGGGACCGAGAATCAGCCCCAGCATTTT
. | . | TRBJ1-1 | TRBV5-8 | CASSSRSRGRTEAFF | TGTGCCAGCAGCTCACGCTCGCGGGGGCGGACTGAAGCTTTCTTT
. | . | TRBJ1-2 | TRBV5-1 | CASSLDQGPGYTF | TGCGCCAGCAGCTTGGACCAGGGGCCGGGCTACACCTTC
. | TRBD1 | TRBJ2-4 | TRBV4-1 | CASSPPGQKNIQYF | TGCGCCAGCAGCCCGCCGGGACAGAAAAACATTCAGTACTTC
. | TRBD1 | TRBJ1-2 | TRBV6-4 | CASSDQGGTAGYTF | TGTGCCAGCAGTGATCAAGGGGGCACAGCCGGCTACACCTTC
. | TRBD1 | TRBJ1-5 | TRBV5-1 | CASSLGDRNQPQHF | TGCGCCAGCAGCTTGGGGGACAGAAATCAGCCCCAGCATTTT
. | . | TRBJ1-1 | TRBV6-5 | CASSYGGMNTEAFF | TGTGCCAGCAGTTATGGGGGAATGAACACTGAAGCTTTCTTT
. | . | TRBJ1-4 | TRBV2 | CASSGAAGYEKLFF | TGTGCCAGCAGTGGGGCGGCGGGGTATGAAAAACTGTTTTTT
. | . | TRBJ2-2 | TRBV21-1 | CASSLDDTNTGELFF | TGTGCCAGCAGCCTTGACGACACGAACACCGGGGAGCTGTTTTTT
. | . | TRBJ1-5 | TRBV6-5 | CASRARQGNQPQHF | TGTGCCAGCAGGGCGAGACAGGGCAATCAGCCCCAGCATTTT
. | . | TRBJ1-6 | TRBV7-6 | CASSLSYPGPGSDNSPLHF | TGTGCCAGCAGCCTAAGCTACCCGGGCCCAGGGAGCGATAATTCACCCCTCCACTTT
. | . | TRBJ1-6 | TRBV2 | CASSPGTANSPLHF | TGTGCCAGCAGCCCCGGGACGGCAAATTCACCCCTCCACTTT
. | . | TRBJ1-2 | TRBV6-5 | CASSYSNEDYGYTF | TGTGCCAGCAGTTACTCGAATGAGGACTATGGCTACACCTTC
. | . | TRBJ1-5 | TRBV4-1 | CASSRAMDSNQPQHF | TGCGCCAGCAGCCGGGCGATGGACAGCAATCAGCCCCAGCATTTT
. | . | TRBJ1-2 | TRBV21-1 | CASSGKQGAQNGYTF | TGTGCCAGCAGCGGGAAACAGGGGGCGCAGAATGGCTACACCTTC
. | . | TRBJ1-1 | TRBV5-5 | CASSLGGGDVAFF | TGTGCCAGCAGCTTAGGTGGCGGTGATGTGGCTTTCTTT
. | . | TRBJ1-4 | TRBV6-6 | CASRDWASNEKLFF | TGTGCCAGCAGGGACTGGGCGTCTAATGAAAAACTGTTTTTT
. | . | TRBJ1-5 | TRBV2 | CASSVGTSLNQPQHF | TGTGCCAGCAGTGTAGGGACATCCCTCAATCAGCCCCAGCATTTT
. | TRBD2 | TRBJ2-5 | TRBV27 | CASSLISGSSGQRGPQETQYF | TGTGCCAGCAGTTTAATATCTGGTTCTAGCGGACAAAGGGGCCCCCAAGAGACCCAGTACTTC
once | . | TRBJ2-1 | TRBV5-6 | CAAGRRGGQFF | TGTGCCGCAGGGAGGCGGGGAGGGCAGTTCTTC